This TCR beta chain is drawn from a study of CD8 T cells in ankylosing spondylitis. General study findings and limits: Characteristic, it appeared, of ankylosing spondylitis blood was a TCR beta motif of seven or eight highly homologous variants.

Germline values: CDR1 DFQATT, CDR2 SNEGSKA (reference sequence). Between the trimmed V and J ends, which lost 0 bases and 1 base, there was a span of 15 bases. The CDR3 sequence is 16 residues long. The table lists this clonotype with a few counts. Its antigen is not identified. One entry per CDR3 protein results from TCRdb running MiXCR on the 5' RACE reads. The data contain 220,000 or so distinct CDR3 sequences, around 17% of them singletons. The chain couples TRBV20-1 to TRBJ1-2, with D uncertain. This TCR was sampled from a male donor with ankylosing spondylitis. The source material was blood, either unsorted or a sorted T cell fraction (not recorded which). The DNA of the CDR3 is TGCAGTGCTAGAGACTATGCGGGAGCAGATAACTATGGCTACACCTTC. Amino acids: CSARDYAGADNYGYTF.